This T cell receptor beta chain was identified during a study of cytomegalovirus exposure and HLA in healthy donors (dated by TCRdb to the late 2010s). Broadly, across the study: The 666 repertoires of the first cohort and the 120 or so validation repertoires were produced on the same platform, according to a later analysis. A separate validation cohort of roughly 130 different subjects was used in addition to the approximately 700-subject first cohort. The study was designed to test whether signatures of past pathogen exposure could be identified by cataloging public T cell receptors. High-throughput TCR immunosequencing, statistical association of individual TCRs with disease status, and machine learning were combined to predict cytomegalovirus infection status.

On the study overall, not on this receptor specifically: Across donors, most TCR sequences were observed very rarely, whereas some public TCRs were present in many individuals. In vitro tests confirmed that a few of the cytomegalovirus-associated TCR beta chains recognize cytomegalovirus antigens. Of the cluster scores, roughly 95% were above 0 in a later analysis, which found that TCRs clustered in the first cohort also tended to co-occur in the approximately 120 validation repertoires. The classifier was reported to diagnose cytomegalovirus status with high specificity and sensitivity in both the original and validation cohorts. All 130 or so repertoires were used to score co-occurrence in the validation cohort in a later analysis, because that analysis had no HLA typing for the cohort. A total of some 180 TCR beta chains were listed by the study as associated with cytomegalovirus. The authors suggested that the approach could potentially be extended to other disease states and immunological phenotypes.

Libraries were constructed by the immunoSEQ multiplex PCR assay. The published analysis was carried out like this. A statistical classification framework was built for diagnosing cytomegalovirus status from the catalog of TCR beta chain sequences. TCRdb's version of the immuneACCESS table is confined to in-frame rearrangements and falls short of the full clone set. An unresolved V gene accounts for under half of the shortfall where checked; the remainder is of unknown origin. Clone size and the V and J calls come from that table; the DNA yielded D and trimming. This sample holds approximately 230,000 clones; more than 75% were observed only once. More than 10% of the sample lies in the top ten. The donors were included in the validation cohort of approximately 120 subjects, a group kept apart from the approximately 700-subject first cohort. Turning to this clone: Its antigen remains undetermined. Base qualities are missing; no much larger clone stands one base away.

Between the V and J ends, shortened by 8 bases and 5 bases respectively, the junction contains 15 bases. CDR1 SNHLY and CDR2 FYNNEI were looked up in the germline V gene. The CDR3, cysteine through phenylalanine, is 13 amino acids long. This entry keeps only the CDR3 DNA: 39 bases, framed from base 1. This sequence was found in a man younger than 30 in good health and CMV-seropositive. The material sequenced was PBMCs. The V gene is TRBV2 and the J gene is TRBJ1-2; perhaps TRBD1 is the D gene, with 6 bases matching. The CDR3 region reads CASGRQAGYGYTF. Read as DNA, the sequence is TGTGCCAGCGGTCGACAGGCGGGGTATGGCTACACCTTC.